This TCR beta chain was recorded in a study of blood T cell repertoires in COVID-19. The V segment lost 6 bases and the J segment 1 base; nucleotides outside the gene matches: 7. The CDR3 covers 15 residues. In germline, CDR1 is SGHNT, CDR2 YYREEE (reference sequence). The table lists this clone with a few counts. In assigning cohorts, the study relied on participant-reported clinical history. Produced via immunoSEQ multiplex PCR; TCRdb's table is partial and in-frame only. The table shows approximately 280,000 clones, with roughly nine tenths occurring only once. The chain links TRBV5-4 to TRBJ2-5; TRBD2 agrees at 9 bases. Sample: PBMCs or T cells enriched from blood (not recorded which). This sequence originates from a woman aged 18-29 years who had recovered from COVID-19. The CDR3 region is CASTRGAGGQETQYF. The CDR3 coding sequence is TGTGCCAGCACCCGAGGAGCGGGAGGCCAAGAGACCCAGTACTTC.